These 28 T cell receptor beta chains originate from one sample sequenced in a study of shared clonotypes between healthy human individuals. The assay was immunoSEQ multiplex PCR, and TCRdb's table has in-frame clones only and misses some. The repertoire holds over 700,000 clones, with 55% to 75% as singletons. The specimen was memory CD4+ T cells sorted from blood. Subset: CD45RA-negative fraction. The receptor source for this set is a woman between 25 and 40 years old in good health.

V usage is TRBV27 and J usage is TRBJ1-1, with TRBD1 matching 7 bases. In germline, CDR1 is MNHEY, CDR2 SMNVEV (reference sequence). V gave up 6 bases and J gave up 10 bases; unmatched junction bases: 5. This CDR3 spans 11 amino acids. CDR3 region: CASRSRGGAFF. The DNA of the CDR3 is TGTGCCAGCAGAAGCAGGGGGGGAGCTTTCTTT.

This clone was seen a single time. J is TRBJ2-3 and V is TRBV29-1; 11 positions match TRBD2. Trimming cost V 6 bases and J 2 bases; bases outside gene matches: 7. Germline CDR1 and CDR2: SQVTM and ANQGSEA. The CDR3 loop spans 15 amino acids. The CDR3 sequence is CSVTQGLADTDTQYF. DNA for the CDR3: TGCAGCGTCACACAGGGACTAGCGGACACAGATACGCAGTATTTT.

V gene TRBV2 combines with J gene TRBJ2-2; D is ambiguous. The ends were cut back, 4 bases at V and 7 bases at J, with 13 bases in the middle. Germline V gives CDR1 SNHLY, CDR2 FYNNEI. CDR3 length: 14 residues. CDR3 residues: CASSGTNPNGELFF. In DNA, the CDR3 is TGTGCCAGCAGTGGGACCAATCCTAACGGGGAGCTGTTTTTT.

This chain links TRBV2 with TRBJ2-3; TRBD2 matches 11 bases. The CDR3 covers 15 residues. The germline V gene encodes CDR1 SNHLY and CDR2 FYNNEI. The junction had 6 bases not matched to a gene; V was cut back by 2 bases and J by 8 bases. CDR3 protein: CASSEWTSGPATQYF. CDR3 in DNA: TGTGCCAGCAGTGAATGGACTAGCGGGCCCGCTACGCAGTATTTT. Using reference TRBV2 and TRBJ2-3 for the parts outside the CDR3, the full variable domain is EPEVTQTPSHQVTQMGQEVILRCVPISNHLYFYWYRQILGQKVEFLVSFYNNEISEKSEIFDDQFSVERPDGSNFTLKIRSTKLEDSAMYFCASSEWTSGPATQYFGPGTRLTVL.

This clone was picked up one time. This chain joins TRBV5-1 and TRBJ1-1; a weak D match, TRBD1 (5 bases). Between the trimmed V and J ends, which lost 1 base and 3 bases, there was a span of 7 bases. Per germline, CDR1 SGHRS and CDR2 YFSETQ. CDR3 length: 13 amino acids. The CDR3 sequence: CASSLKGDTEAFF. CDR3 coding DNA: TGCGCCAGCAGCTTGAAAGGGGACACTGAAGCTTTCTTT.

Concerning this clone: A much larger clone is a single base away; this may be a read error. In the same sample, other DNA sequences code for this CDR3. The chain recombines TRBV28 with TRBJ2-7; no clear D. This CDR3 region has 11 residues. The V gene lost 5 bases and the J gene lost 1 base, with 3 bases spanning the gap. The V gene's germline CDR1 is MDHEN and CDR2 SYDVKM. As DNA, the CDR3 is TGTGCCAGCAGTCATTCCTACGAGCAGTACTTC. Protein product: CASSHSYEQYF.

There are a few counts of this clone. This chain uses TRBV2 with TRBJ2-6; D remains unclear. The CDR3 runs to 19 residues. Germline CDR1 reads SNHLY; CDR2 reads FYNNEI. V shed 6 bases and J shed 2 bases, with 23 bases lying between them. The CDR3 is CASRASLRTLSTGANVLTF. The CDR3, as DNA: TGTGCCAGCAGGGCCTCTTTACGGACCCTGAGCACTGGGGCCAACGTCCTGACTTTC.

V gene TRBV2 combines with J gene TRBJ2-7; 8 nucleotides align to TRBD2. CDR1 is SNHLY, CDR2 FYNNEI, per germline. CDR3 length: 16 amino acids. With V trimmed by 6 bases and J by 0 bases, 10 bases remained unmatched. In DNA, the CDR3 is TGTGCCAGCAGGGCTTGGGAAGCGGGAGCCTCCTACGAGCAGTACTTC. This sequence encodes CASRAWEAGASYEQYF. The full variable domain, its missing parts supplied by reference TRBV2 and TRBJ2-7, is EPEVTQTPSHQVTQMGQEVILRCVPISNHLYFYWYRQILGQKVEFLVSFYNNEISEKSEIFDDQFSVERPDGSNFTLKIRSTKLEDSAMYFCASRAWEAGASYEQYFGPGTRLTVT.

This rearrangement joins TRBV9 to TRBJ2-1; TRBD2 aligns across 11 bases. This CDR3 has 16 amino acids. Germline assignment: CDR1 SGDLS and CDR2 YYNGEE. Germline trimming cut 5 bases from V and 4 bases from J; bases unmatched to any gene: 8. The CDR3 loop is CASSQTGTSGYNEQFF. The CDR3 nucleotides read TGTGCCAGCAGTCAAACCGGGACTAGCGGATACAATGAGCAGTTCTTC. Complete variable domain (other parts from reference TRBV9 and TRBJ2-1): DSGVTQTPKHLITATGQRVTLRCSPRSGDLSVYWYQQSLDQGLQFLIQYYNGEERAKGNILERFSAQQFPDLHSELNLSSLELGDSALYFCASSQTGTSGYNEQFFGPGTRLTVL.

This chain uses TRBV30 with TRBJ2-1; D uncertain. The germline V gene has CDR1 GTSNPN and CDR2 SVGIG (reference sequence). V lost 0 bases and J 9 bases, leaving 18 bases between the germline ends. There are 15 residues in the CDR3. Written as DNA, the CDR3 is TGTGCCTGGAGTGTACCCCGGACCCTAGGCGGTGAGCAGTTCTTC. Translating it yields CAWSVPRTLGGEQFF.

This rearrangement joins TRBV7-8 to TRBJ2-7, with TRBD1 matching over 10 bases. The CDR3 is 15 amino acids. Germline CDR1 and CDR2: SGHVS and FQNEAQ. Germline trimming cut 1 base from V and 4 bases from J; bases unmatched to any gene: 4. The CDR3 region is CASSLVRTGGYEQYF. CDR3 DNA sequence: TGTGCCAGCAGCTTAGTTCGGACAGGGGGGTACGAGCAGTACTTC.

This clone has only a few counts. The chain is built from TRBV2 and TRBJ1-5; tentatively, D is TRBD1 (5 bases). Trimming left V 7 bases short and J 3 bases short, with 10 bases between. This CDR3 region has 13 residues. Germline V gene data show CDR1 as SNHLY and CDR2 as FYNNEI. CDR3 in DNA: TGTGCCAGCACGCGGGGGGTCAATCAGCCCCAGCATTTT. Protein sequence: CASTRGVNQPQHF.

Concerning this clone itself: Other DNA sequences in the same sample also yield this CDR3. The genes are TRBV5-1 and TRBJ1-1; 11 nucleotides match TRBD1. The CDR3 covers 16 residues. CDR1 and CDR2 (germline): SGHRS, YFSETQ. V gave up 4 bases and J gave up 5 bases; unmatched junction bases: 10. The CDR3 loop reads CASSLGQGEGRTEAFF. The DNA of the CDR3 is TGCGCCAGCAGCCTGGGACAGGGGGAAGGAAGAACTGAAGCTTTCTTT.

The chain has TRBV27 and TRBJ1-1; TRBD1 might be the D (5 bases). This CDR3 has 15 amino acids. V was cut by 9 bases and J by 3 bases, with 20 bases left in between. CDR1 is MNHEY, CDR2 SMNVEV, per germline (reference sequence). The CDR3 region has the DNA TGTGCCAGTACGAACGCCCAGCCAGGGTACACTGAAGCTTTCTTT. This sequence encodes CASTNAQPGYTEAFF.

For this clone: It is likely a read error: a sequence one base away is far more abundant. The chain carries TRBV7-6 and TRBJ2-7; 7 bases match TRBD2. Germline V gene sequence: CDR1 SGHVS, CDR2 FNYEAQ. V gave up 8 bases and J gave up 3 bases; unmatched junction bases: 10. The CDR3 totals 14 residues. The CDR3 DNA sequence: TGTGCCAGCGTATTGGGGTCGGGGGGCTACGAGCAGTACTTC. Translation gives CASVLGSGGYEQYF.

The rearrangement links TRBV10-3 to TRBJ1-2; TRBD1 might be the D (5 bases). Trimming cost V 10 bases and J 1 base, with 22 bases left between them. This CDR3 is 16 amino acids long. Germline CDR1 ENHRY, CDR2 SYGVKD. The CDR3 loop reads CATSLNQGLLNYGYTF. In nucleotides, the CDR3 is TGTGCCACCTCACTGAACCAGGGCCTACTTAACTATGGCTACACCTTC.

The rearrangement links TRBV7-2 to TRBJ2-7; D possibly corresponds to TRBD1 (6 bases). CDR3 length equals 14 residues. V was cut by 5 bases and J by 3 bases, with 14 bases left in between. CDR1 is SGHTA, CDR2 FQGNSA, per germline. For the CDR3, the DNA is TGTGCCAGCAGCCCTTTGACAGGACTCTACGAGCAGTACTTC. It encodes CASSPLTGLYEQYF.

The CDR3 bases are TGTGCCAGCAGTTTATTCCCGGGAGTCTACGAGCAGTACTTC. Encoded protein: CASSLFPGVYEQYF. This chain uses TRBV28 with TRBJ2-7, with a possible D match to TRBD2 (6 bases). V dropped 1 base and J dropped 3 bases, with 10 bases sitting between them. Germline-derived CDR1 and CDR2 are MDHEN and SYDVKM. The CDR3 runs to 14 residues.

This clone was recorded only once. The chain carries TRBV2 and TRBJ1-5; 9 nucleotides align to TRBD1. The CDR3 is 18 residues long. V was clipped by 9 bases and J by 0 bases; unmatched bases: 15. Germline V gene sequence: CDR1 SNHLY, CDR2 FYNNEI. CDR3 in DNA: TGTGCCAGTCAACTGGCGAGACAGGGGGGATATAGCAATCAGCCCCAGCATTTT. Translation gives CASQLARQGGYSNQPQHF.

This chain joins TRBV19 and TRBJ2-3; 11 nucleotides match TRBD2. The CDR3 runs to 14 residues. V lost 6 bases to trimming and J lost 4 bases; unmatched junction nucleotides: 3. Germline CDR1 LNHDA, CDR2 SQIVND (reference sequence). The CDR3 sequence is CASRTSGSADTQYF. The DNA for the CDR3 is TGTGCCAGTAGAACTAGCGGGAGTGCAGATACGCAGTATTTT.

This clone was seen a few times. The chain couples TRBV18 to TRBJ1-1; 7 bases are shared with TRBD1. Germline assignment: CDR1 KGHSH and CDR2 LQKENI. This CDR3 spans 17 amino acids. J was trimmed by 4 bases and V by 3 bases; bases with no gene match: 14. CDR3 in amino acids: CASSPRRSTGRSTEAFF. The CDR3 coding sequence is TGTGCCAGCTCACCCCGCCGATCGACAGGGAGGTCCACTGAAGCTTTCTTT.

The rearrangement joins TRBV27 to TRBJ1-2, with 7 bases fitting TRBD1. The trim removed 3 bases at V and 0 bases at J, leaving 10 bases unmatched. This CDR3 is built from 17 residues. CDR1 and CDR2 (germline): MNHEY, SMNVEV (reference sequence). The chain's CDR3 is CASSLTGKGLTNYGYTF. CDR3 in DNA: TGTGCCAGCAGTTTGACAGGGAAAGGCCTCACTAACTATGGCTACACCTTC.

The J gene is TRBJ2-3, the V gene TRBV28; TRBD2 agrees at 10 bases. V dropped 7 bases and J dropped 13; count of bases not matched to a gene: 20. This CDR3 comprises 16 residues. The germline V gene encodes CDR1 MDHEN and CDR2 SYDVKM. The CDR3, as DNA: TGTGCCAGCAACCCCCCCGGGCTAGCGGGAGAAATGGTGGAGTATTTT. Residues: CASNPPGLAGEMVEYF.

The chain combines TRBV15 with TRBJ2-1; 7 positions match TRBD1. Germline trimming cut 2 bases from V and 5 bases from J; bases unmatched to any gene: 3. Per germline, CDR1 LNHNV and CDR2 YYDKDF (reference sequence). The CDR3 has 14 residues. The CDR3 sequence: CATSRTGTDNEQFF. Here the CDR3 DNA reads TGTGCCACCAGCAGAACGGGGACAGACAATGAGCAGTTCTTC.

CDR3 sequence: CASSSNFRGDYGYTF. Here the CDR3 DNA reads TGTGCCAGCAGCTCCAACTTTAGGGGGGACTATGGCTACACCTTC. The V gene is TRBV13, the J gene TRBJ1-2, with D possibly matching TRBD1 (6 bases). Trimming removed 4 bases at V and 3 bases at J, with 15 bases between. The CDR3 length is 15 residues. In germline, CDR1 is PRHDT, CDR2 FYEKMQ (reference sequence).

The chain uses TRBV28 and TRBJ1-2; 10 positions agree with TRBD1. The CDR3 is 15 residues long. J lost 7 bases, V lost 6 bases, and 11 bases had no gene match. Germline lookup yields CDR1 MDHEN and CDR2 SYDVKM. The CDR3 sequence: CASSKPDRGIGGYTF. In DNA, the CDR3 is TGTGCCAGCAGCAAGCCGGACAGGGGGATAGGTGGCTACACCTTC.

The CDR3: CASSGRARPFGGTEAFF. The CDR3 DNA reads TGTGCCAGCAGTGGCCGGGCGCGACCCTTCGGAGGGACTGAAGCTTTCTTT. The chain uses TRBV6-1 and TRBJ1-1; D is ambiguous. V dropped 4 bases and J dropped 5 bases, with 23 bases sitting between them. The CDR3 totals 17 residues. CDR1 and CDR2 from the germline V gene are MNHNS and SASEGT.

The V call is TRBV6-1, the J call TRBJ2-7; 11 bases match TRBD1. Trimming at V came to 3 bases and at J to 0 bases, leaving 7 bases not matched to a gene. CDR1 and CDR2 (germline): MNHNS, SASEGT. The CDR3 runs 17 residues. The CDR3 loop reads CASSEEGGTGGSYEQYF. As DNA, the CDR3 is TGTGCCAGCAGTGAGGAGGGAGGGACAGGGGGCTCCTACGAGCAGTACTTC.